These 24 T cell receptor beta chains came from one sample sequenced in a study of CD8 T cells in Susac syndrome. Random hexamers were used to reverse transcribe roughly 0.5 to 1 ug of RNA. TCRdb analysed the immunoSEQ multiplex PCR reads with MiXCR anew, one entry per CDR3 protein. Of a few hundred thousand distinct CDR3 sequences in the sample, 92% were seen once. Material: CD8+ T cells from PBMCs. The receptors derive from a human donor with multiple sclerosis.

The chain has TRBV2 and TRBJ1-5; D unresolved. This CDR3 comprises 14 residues. Trimming shortened V by 6 bases and J by 3 bases, and 12 bases separated the two germline ends. Germline CDR1 is SNHLY and CDR2 is FYNNEI. The CDR3 nucleotides are TGTGCCAGCAGGGCAGGTGGAACCAATCAGCCCCAGCATTTT. Encoded protein: CASRAGGTNQPQHF.

V usage is TRBV30 and J usage is TRBJ1-6; the D is unclear. Germline V gene sequence: CDR1 GTSNPN, CDR2 SVGIG (reference sequence). The CDR3 is 12 residues long. Trimming stripped 2 bases from V and 7 bases from J, with 6 bases between. The CDR3 spells CAWSPGNSPLHF. CDR3 nucleotides: TGTGCCTGGAGTCCTGGGAATTCACCCCTCCACTTT.

The J gene is TRBJ1-2, the V gene TRBV6-5; D remains ambiguous. The V and J ends lost 0 bases and 8 bases respectively, with 13 bases between them. CDR1 and CDR2 (germline): MNHEY, SVGAGI. The CDR3 length is 14 residues. DNA for the CDR3: TGTGCCAGCAGTTACTCGGCTCAGCCGGGAGGCTACACCTTC. Residues: CASSYSAQPGGYTF.

The chain links TRBV20-1 to TRBJ1-1, with D hard to call. From germline, CDR1 is DFQATT and CDR2 SNEGSKA (reference sequence). V gave up 6 bases and J gave up 2 bases, with 4 bases separating them. This CDR3 has 10 amino acids. The DNA for the CDR3 is TGCAGTGCCCTTAACACTGAAGCTTTCTTT. It yields the protein CSALNTEAFF.

The CDR3 protein is CASSGGNSPLHF. CDR3 DNA sequence: TGTGCCAGCAGTGGTGGGAATTCACCCCTCCACTTT. This rearrangement joins TRBV12-3 or TRBV12-4 to TRBJ1-6; D gene ambiguous. This CDR3 has 12 residues. With 5 bases removed from V and 7 bases from J, the gap between germline ends came to 6 bases.

J is TRBJ1-1 and V is TRBV11-2; 8 positions agree with TRBD1. Looked up from germline, CDR1 is SGHAT and CDR2 is FQNNGV. V shed 3 bases and J 10 bases; nucleotides not matched to a gene: 7. The CDR3 runs to 13 residues. The CDR3: CASSFGTGGVAFF. CDR3 DNA: TGTGCCAGCAGCTTCGGGACAGGAGGAGTAGCTTTCTTT.

V gene TRBV5-6 combines with J gene TRBJ2-2; D is ambiguous. The V end lost 3 bases, the J end lost 1 base, and 10 bases lay between the germline ends. Germline CDR1 reads SGHDT; CDR2 reads YYEEEE. The CDR3 runs 15 residues. The CDR3 protein is CASSSPSGNTGELFF. The CDR3 nucleotides are TGTGCCAGCAGCTCGCCCTCCGGGAACACCGGGGAGCTGTTTTTT.

The chain uses TRBV30 and TRBJ2-1; tentatively, D is TRBD1 or TRBD2 (5 bases each). The CDR3 is 13 amino acids. CDR1 is GTSNPN and CDR2 is SVGIG in the germline V gene (reference sequence). The V end lost 5 bases, the J end lost 3 bases, and 11 bases lay between the germline ends. In DNA, the CDR3 is TGTGCCTGGGCTGGGGGATTCTACAATGAGCAGTTCTTC. This encodes CAWAGGFYNEQFF.

This chain uses TRBV28 with TRBJ1-1; a weak D match, TRBD1 (6 bases). The CDR3 is 16 amino acids. V was shortened by 1 base and J by 0 bases, with 12 bases between the two germline ends. Germline V lookup: CDR1 MDHEN, CDR2 SYDVKM. The CDR3 DNA sequence: TGTGCCAGCAGTTTATTGGGAGGGGGAATGAACACTGAAGCTTTCTTT. This sequence encodes CASSLLGGGMNTEAFF.

The chain couples TRBV29-1 to TRBJ1-5; 8 bases are shared with TRBD1. Germline CDR1 reads SQVTM; CDR2 reads ANQGSEA. V gave up 6 bases and J gave up 0 bases; unmatched junction bases: 4. This CDR3 is 14 amino acids long. CDR3 nucleotides: TGCAGCGTACTGACAGGGGATAGCAATCAGCCCCAGCATTTT. It yields the protein CSVLTGDSNQPQHF.

The chain's CDR3 is CASSSPGAGDGDTQYF. The CDR3 DNA follows: TGTGCCAGCAGCTCCCCAGGAGCGGGAGATGGAGATACGCAGTATTTT. The V call is TRBV7-2, the J call TRBJ2-3; 8 bases are a match to TRBD2. The germline V gene has CDR1 SGHTA and CDR2 FQGNSA. The CDR3 has 16 amino acids. After removal of 4 bases from V and 5 bases from J, the junction contained 11 bases not matched to a gene.

The chain has TRBV20-1 and TRBJ2-7; TRBD1 or TRBD2 may be the D gene (5 bases each). Per the germline V gene, CDR1 is DFQATT and CDR2 is SNEGSKA (reference sequence). The V end lost 1 base, the J end lost 3 bases, and 19 bases lay between the germline ends. The CDR3 consists of 16 residues. CDR3 protein: CSARGFRDPSLYEQYF. The CDR3 region has the DNA TGCAGTGCTAGAGGCTTCCGGGACCCATCTCTCTACGAGCAGTACTTC.

The chain combines TRBV6-9 with TRBJ2-2; no reliable D call. Germline-derived CDR1 and CDR2 are MNHGY and SVAAGI. V was cut by 2 bases and J by 5 bases, with 15 bases left in between. This CDR3 region has 16 residues. The CDR3 coding sequence is TGTGCCAGCAGTTATGGGCAGCTCATAAGAACCGGGGAGCTGTTTTTT. This encodes CASSYGQLIRTGELFF.

The chain recombines TRBV29-1 with TRBJ1-1, with 7 positions matching TRBD1. CDR3 size: 12 residues. Germline CDR1 SQVTM, CDR2 ANQGSEA. V was clipped by 6 bases and J by 8 bases; unmatched bases: 9. CDR3: CSVSAGQAEAFF. CDR3 nucleotide sequence: TGCAGCGTCTCAGCCGGACAGGCCGAAGCTTTCTTT.

This chain joins TRBV4-3 and TRBJ2-7; the match to TRBD2 covers 14 bases. The CDR3 runs to 16 residues. Germline V gene sequence: CDR1 LGHNA, CDR2 YSLEER. The junction had 3 bases not matched to a gene; V was cut back by 5 bases and J by 0 bases. CDR3 bases: TGCGCCAGCAGCGCAGGACTAGCGGGAGGCTCCTACGAGCAGTACTTC. It yields the protein CASSAGLAGGSYEQYF.

This chain links TRBV20-1 with TRBJ2-7, with D perhaps matching TRBD1 or TRBD2 (7 bases each). Looked up from germline, CDR1 is DFQATT and CDR2 is SNEGSKA (reference sequence). This CDR3 comprises 15 residues. The V and J ends lost 2 bases and 6 bases respectively, with 20 bases between them. The CDR3 spells CSARSHFQGGSEQYF. The DNA for the CDR3 is TGCAGTGCTAGATCCCACTTCCAGGGGGGGTCCGAGCAGTACTTC.

The rearrangement links TRBV6-2 or TRBV6-3 to TRBJ2-1; no firm D call. V was trimmed by 2 bases and J by 6 bases, leaving 8 bases between them. This CDR3 contains 13 residues. CDR1 is MNHEY and CDR2 is SVGEGT in the germline V gene. The CDR3 loop reads CASSYGLSNEQFF. The CDR3 region has the DNA TGTGCCAGCAGTTACGGGCTAAGCAATGAGCAGTTCTTC.

This chain connects TRBV5-4 to TRBJ2-5, with 10 positions matching TRBD2. Germline CDR1 reads SGHNT; CDR2 reads YYREEE (reference sequence). The junction had 4 bases not matched to a gene; V was cut back by 3 bases and J by 5 bases. CDR3 length equals 14 residues. The CDR3 region has the DNA TGTGCCAGCAGCTGGGGGACTAGCGTGGAGACCCAGTACTTC. Residues: CASSWGTSVETQYF. Combining the CDR3 with reference TRBV5-4 and TRBJ2-5 gives the whole variable domain ETGVTQSPTHLIKTRGQQVTLRCSSQSGHNTVSWYQQALGQGPQFIFQYYREEENGRGNFPPRFSGLQFPNYSSELNVNALELDDSALYLCASSWGTSVETQYFGPGTRLLVL.

V is TRBV9 and J is TRBJ2-1; TRBD2 matches at 12 bases. With V trimmed by 3 bases and J by 8 bases, 9 bases remained unmatched. CDR1 and CDR2 (germline): SGDLS, YYNGEE. This CDR3 comprises 16 residues. CDR3 nucleotides: TGTGCCAGCAGCGCCTCTAGCGGGGGGGCCGGGGATGAGCAGTTCTTC. It yields the protein CASSASSGGAGDEQFF.

The CDR3 spells CASSLRQGNEQYF. As DNA, the CDR3 is TGTGCCAGCAGCCTAAGACAGGGTAACGAGCAGTACTTC. The V call is TRBV12-3 or TRBV12-4, the J call TRBJ2-7; TRBD1 matches at 7 bases. This CDR3 is 13 amino acids long. V lost 6 bases, J lost 5 bases, and 7 bases stayed unmatched.

V is TRBV10-3 and J is TRBJ2-1; the match to TRBD1 covers 7 bases. From germline, CDR1 is ENHRY and CDR2 SYGVKD. The CDR3 sequence is 15 residues long. V lost 4 bases and J lost 8; bases outside the gene matches: 11. The DNA for the CDR3 is TGTGCCATCAGTGTCTCGGGCAGGGGGATCCATGAGCAGTTCTTC. Its translation is CAISVSGRGIHEQFF.

This clonotype was seen once. V gene TRBV6-2 or TRBV6-3 combines with J gene TRBJ2-1; 7 bases agree with TRBD1. This CDR3 has 14 residues. The germline gives CDR1 MNHEY, CDR2 SVGEGT. Germline trimming cut 6 bases from V and 12 bases from J; bases unmatched to any gene: 14. Here the CDR3 DNA reads TGTGCCAGCAGGTCTAAGGGACAGATAGAGGGGCAGTTCTTC. It specifies CASRSKGQIEGQFF.

This clonotype was recorded only once. The chain couples TRBV30 to TRBJ1-5; no definite D call. Germline assignment: CDR1 GTSNPN and CDR2 SVGIG (reference sequence). Trimming stripped 5 bases from V and 2 bases from J, with 13 bases between. The CDR3 totals 14 residues. The CDR3 region is CAWGVGAGNQPQHF. The CDR3 DNA is TGTGCCTGGGGCGTAGGCGCGGGCAATCAGCCCCAGCATTTT.

This sequence joins TRBV7-2 and TRBJ1-4; D remains ambiguous. This CDR3 is 14 amino acids long. The V end lost 5 bases, the J end lost 2 bases, and 9 bases lay between the germline ends. Germline V CDR1 and CDR2: SGHTA, FQGNSA. CDR3 DNA sequence: TGTGCCAGCAGCCCGGCCCCTACTAATGAAAAACTGTTTTTT. It encodes CASSPAPTNEKLFF.